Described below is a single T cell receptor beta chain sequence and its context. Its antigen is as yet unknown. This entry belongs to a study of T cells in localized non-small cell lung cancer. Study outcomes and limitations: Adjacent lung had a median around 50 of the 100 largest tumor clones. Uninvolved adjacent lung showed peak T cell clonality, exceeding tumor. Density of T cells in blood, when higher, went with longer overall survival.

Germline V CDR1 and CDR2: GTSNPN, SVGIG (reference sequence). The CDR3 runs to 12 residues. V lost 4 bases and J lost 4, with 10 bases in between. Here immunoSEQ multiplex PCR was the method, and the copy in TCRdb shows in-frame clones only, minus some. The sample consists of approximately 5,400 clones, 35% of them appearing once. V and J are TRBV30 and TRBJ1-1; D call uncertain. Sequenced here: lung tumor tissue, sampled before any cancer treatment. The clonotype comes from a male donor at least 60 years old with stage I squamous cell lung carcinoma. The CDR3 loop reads CAWKVTVTEAFF. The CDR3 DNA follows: TGTGCCTGGAAGGTCACAGTCACTGAAGCTTTCTTT.